This TCR beta chain originates from a study of Graves' ophthalmopathy and Graves' hyperthyroidism. For repertoire sequencing, the TCR beta CDR3 regions were amplified from RNA transcripts. HTBI-primed first-round RT-PCR preceded second-round multiplex PCR. TCRdb re-called the multiplex PCR reads through MiXCR, storing one row per CDR3 protein. In the table there are some 1.1 million distinct CDR3 sequences, about 36% of which are singletons. Germline V lookup: CDR1 LNHDA, CDR2 SQIVND (reference sequence). The CDR3 has 17 residues. With V trimmed by 4 bases and J by 3 bases, 11 bases remained unmatched. This clonotype came up many times.

V gene TRBV19 combines with J gene TRBJ2-5; TRBD2 matches at 10 bases. This clonotype was sampled from an adult man with Graves' hyperthyroidism. Material for sequencing was peripheral blood or thyroid tissue (not recorded which). The CDR3 region has the DNA TGTGCCAGTAGTAGAGTAAGCGGGAGGGCCCTTGAAGAGACCCAGTACTTC. Translating gives CASSRVSGRALEETQYF.